This record concerns one T cell receptor (beta chain) sequence. Its antigen remains unknown. The PCR used 60 Vbeta and 13 Jbeta primers. The assay was immunoSEQ multiplex PCR, and TCRdb's table has in-frame clones only and misses some. The sample shows about 140,000 clones, around 80% of them seen only once. Sampled while nominally healthy, donors likely had unrecorded immune exposures. V lost 2 bases and J 5 bases, leaving 9 bases between the germline ends. In germline, CDR1 is MDHEN, CDR2 SYDVKM. The CDR3 totals 14 residues. The data are from a study of cytomegalovirus exposure and HLA in healthy donors. Study results and caveats: Earlier findings revealed that most TCR beta V segments proved productive either about 90% or about 30% of the time. Reportedly, fewer N-insertions than the approximately 700-donor mean appeared in an Asian-associated ancestry cluster in a later analysis. Differences between HLA loci emerged in a later analysis of TCR association rates, with DRB1 most and HLA-C fewest.

Material: PBMCs. The chain links TRBV28 to TRBJ2-2, with D possibly being TRBD1 (6 bases). This TCR was recovered from a man in his forties in good health and CMV-seronegative. The DNA for the CDR3 is TGTGCCAGCAGTTTAGTCAGGGGAACCGGGGAGCTGTTTTTT. It codes for CASSLVRGTGELFF.